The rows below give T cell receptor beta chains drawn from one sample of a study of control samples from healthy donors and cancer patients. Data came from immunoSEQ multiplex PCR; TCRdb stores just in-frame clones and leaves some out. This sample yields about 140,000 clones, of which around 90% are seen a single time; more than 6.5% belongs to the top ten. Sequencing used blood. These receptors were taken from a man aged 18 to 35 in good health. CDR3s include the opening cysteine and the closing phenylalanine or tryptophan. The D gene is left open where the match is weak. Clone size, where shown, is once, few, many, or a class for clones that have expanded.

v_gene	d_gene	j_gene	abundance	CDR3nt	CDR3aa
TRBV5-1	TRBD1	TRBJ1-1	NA	TGCGCCAGCAGCTTGGAAGGACAGGGGAATACTGAAGCTTTCTTT	CASSLEGQGNTEAFF
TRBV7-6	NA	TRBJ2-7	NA	TGTGCCAGCAGCTCCAGGGGAGGCGCCTCCTACGAGCAGTACTTC	CASSSRGGASYEQYF
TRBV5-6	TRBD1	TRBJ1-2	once	TGTGCCAGCAGCTTGGGACAGGGGGCCCGTTCTCACTATGGCTACACCTTC	CASSLGQGARSHYGYTF
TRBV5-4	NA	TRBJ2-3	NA	TGTGCCAGCAGCACGGAACCGGATGACATGGCAGATACGCAGTATTTT	CASSTEPDDMADTQYF
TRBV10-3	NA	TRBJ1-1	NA	TGTGCCATCAGTGAGACAGGGAGCGACACTGAAGCTTTCTTT	CAISETGSDTEAFF
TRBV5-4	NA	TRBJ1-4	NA	TGTGCCAGCAGCTTGGGCAGTGTGGATGAAAAACTGTTTTTT	CASSLGSVDEKLFF
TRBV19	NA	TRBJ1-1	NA	TGTGCCAGTAGCCCTCGGACCCCGAACACTGAAGCTTTCTTT	CASSPRTPNTEAFF
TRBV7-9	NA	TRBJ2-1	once	TGTGCCAGCAGCTCCGGATCCGCTGCAGGAGAGCAGTTCTTC	CASSSGSAAGEQFF
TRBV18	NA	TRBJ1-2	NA	TGTGCCAGCTCACCACAATCCAATAACTATGGCTACACCTTC	CASSPQSNNYGYTF
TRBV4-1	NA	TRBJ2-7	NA	TGCGCCAGCAGCCAAGATCCGGAGGCCTACGAGCAGTACTTC	CASSQDPEAYEQYF
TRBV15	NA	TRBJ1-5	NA	TGTGCCACCAGCAGAGATAAAGGAAATCAGCCCCAGCATTTT	CATSRDKGNQPQHF
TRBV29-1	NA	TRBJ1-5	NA	TGCAGCGTTGAACAGCTCAATCAGCCCCAGCATTTT	CSVEQLNQPQHF
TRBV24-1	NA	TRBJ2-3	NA	TGTGCCACCAGCGACAGCACAGATACGCAGTATTTT	CATSDSTDTQYF
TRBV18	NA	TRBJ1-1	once	TGTGCCAGCTCGGAGGGGAGAGAAACTGAAGCTTTCTTT	CASSEGRETEAFF
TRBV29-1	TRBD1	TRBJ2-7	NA	TGCAGCGCCGTGGGGACAGGTAAAGACGAGCAGTACTTC	CSAVGTGKDEQYF
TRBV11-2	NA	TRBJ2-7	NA	TGTGCCAGCAGCTTACTCGATAACCCCTACGAGCAGTACTTC	CASSLLDNPYEQYF
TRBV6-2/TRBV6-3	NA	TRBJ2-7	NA	TGTGCCAGCAGTTACTATAGGAACGAGCAGTACTTC	CASSYYRNEQYF
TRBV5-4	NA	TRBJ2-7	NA	TGTGCCAGCAGCTTCGGAGCGGAGGAGCAGTACTTC	CASSFGAEEQYF
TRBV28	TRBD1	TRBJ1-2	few	TGTGCCAGCAGATCGGGACAGACACTCTATGGCTACACCTTC	CASRSGQTLYGYTF
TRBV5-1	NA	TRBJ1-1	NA	TGCGCCAGCAGCCCTCGGACGGACATGAACACTGAAGCTTTCTTT	CASSPRTDMNTEAFF
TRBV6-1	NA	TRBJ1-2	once	TGTGCCAGCAGAGAGTGGGGGGCCGATGGCTACACCTTC	CASREWGADGYTF
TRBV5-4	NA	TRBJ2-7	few	TGTGCCAGCAGCTTGGATCGGGGCCACGAGCAGTACTTC	CASSLDRGHEQYF
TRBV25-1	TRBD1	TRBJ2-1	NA	TGTGCCAGCAGGGGAGGGACAGGGGTTTACAATGAGCAGTTCTTC	CASRGGTGVYNEQFF
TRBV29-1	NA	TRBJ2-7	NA	TGCAGCGTTGAGCTTGAGTTCTACGAGCAGTACTTC	CSVELEFYEQYF
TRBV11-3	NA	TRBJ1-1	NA	TGTGCCAGCAGCTTAGGGGCCGACACTGAAGCTTTCTTT	CASSLGADTEAFF
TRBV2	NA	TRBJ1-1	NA	TGTGCCAGCAAGAGGGTGGGGGCCGGGTTGGCTGAAGCTTTCTTT	CASKRVGAGLAEAFF
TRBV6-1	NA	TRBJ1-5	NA	TGTGCCAGCAGTGAGATAGGGAACTTGTTTAGCAATCAGCCCCAGCATTTT	CASSEIGNLFSNQPQHF
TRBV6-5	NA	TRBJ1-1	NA	TGTGCCAGCAGTTACGGGGCAAGGAACACTGAAGCTTTCTTT	CASSYGARNTEAFF
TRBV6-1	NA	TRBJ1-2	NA	TGTGCCAGCAGTGAAGCATACATTCAGGGCCTTAACTATGGCTACACCTTC	CASSEAYIQGLNYGYTF
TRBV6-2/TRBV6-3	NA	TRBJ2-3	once	TGTGCCAGCAGTGACCGGGACCGACGCACAGATACGCAGTATTTT	CASSDRDRRTDTQYF
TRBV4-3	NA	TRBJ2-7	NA	TGCGCCAGCAGCCAAGATTCAACACAGGGAGACGAGCAGTACTTC	CASSQDSTQGDEQYF
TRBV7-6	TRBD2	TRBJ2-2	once	TGTGCCAGCAGCTTCACGAGCGGGGGGGCCGGGAACACCGGGGAGCTGTTTTTT	CASSFTSGGAGNTGELFF
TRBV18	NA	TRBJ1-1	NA	TGTGCCAGCTCACGAGGGGGCACTGAAGCTTTCTTT	CASSRGGTEAFF
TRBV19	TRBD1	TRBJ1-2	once	TGTGCCAGCCGCACGGACAGGCATGGCTACACCTTC	CASRTDRHGYTF
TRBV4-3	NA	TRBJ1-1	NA	TGCGCCAGCAGCCAAGATCTAGTGTTGAGCCCCACTGAAGCTTTCTTT	CASSQDLVLSPTEAFF
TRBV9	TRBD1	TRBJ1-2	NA	TGTGCCAGCAGCGTAGATGGGCAGGGGGCATTTGACTACACCTTC	CASSVDGQGAFDYTF
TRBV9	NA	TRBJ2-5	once	TGTGCCAGCAGCGTAGCCCAGGCGGGCGAGACCCAGTACTTC	CASSVAQAGETQYF
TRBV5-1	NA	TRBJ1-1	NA	TGCGCCAGCAGCTTGGGTCACCCGAACACTGAAGCTTTCTTT	CASSLGHPNTEAFF
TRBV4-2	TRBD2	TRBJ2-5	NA	TGTGCCAGCAGCCAAGGGGTCAGCGGGGGGTTTCAAGAGACCCAGTACTTC	CASSQGVSGGFQETQYF
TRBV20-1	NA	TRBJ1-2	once	TGCAGTGCTAGAGATTTATCTGGCTACACCTTC	CSARDLSGYTF
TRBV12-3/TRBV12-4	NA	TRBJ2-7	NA	TGTGCCAGCAGTTTGTACGGGCCCTACGAGCAGTACTTC	CASSLYGPYEQYF
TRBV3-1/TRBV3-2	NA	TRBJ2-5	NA	TGTGCCAGCAGCCCAGGGAGGGAGACCCAGTACTTC	CASSPGRETQYF
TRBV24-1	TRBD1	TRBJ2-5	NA	TGTGCCACCAGTGATAGCCAGGGGGAATGGGAGACCCAGTACTTC	CATSDSQGEWETQYF
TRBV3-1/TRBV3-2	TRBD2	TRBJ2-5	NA	TGTGCCAGCAGCCAAGTCCCGGGACTAGCGGAGACCCAGTACTTC	CASSQVPGLAETQYF
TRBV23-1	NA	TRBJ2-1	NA	TGCGCCAGCAGTCGGCAGGCAGGGGAGAATGAGCAGTTCTTC	CASSRQAGENEQFF
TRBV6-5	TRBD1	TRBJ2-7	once	TGTGCCAGCACCCCGGACAGGAGCTCCTACGAGCAGTACTTC	CASTPDRSSYEQYF
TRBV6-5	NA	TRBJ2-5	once	TGTGCCAGCACACGGCTTTCAGGGGTCGGGGAGACCCAGTACTTC	CASTRLSGVGETQYF
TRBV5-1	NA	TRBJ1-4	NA	TGCGCCAGCAGCTTGGGGGGCCTAGTAAGCGGGCTTAATGAAAAACTGTTTTTT	CASSLGGLVSGLNEKLFF
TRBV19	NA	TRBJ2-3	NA	TGTGCCAGTAGCGGACTGGGTCAGGATACGCAGTATTTT	CASSGLGQDTQYF
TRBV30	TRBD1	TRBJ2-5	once	TGTGCCTGGAGTGTACGAGGGGGCGCGGAGACCCAGTACTTC	CAWSVRGGAETQYF
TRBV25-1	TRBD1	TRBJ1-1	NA	TGTGCCAGCAGTGAATACAGGACAGGGGCGGGGAACACTGAAGCTTTCTTT	CASSEYRTGAGNTEAFF
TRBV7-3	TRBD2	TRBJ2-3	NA	TGTGCCAGCAGCAGCGGACTAGCGGGACTAGCCGGCACAGATACGCAGTATTTT	CASSSGLAGLAGTDTQYF
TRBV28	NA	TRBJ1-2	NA	TGTGCCAGCAGTTTACTCCGGGCCAACTATGGCTACACCTTC	CASSLLRANYGYTF
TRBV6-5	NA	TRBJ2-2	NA	TGTGCCAGCAGCCTCGGGACATTGAACACCGGGGAGCTGTTTTTT	CASSLGTLNTGELFF
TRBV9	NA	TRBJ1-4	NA	TGTGCCAGCAGCGTAGGTACAGGCAAAAATGAAAAACTGTTTTTT	CASSVGTGKNEKLFF
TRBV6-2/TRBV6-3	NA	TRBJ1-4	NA	TGTGCCAGCAGCTATACAGGGTATGAAAAACTGTTTTTT	CASSYTGYEKLFF
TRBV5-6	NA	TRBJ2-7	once	TGTGCCAGCAGATTTTTGGACGCCCCGGAGGAGCAGTACTTC	CASRFLDAPEEQYF
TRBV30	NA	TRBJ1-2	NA	TGTGCCTGGAGTGCGGGTTATGGCTACACCTTC	CAWSAGYGYTF
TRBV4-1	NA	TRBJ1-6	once	TGCGCCAGCAGCCAACGGGAGGGGAATTCACCCCTCCACTTT	CASSQREGNSPLHF